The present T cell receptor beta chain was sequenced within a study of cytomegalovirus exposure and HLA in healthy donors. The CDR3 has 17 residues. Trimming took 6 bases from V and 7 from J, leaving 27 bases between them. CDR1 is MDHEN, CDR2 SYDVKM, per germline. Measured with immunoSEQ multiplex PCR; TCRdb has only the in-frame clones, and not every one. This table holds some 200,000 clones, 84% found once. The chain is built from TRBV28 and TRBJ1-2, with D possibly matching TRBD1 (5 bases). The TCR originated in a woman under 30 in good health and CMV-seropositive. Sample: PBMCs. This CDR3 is CASRIRGTPVHDRGYTF. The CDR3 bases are TGTGCCAGCAGAATCCGCGGGACGCCTGTTCATGATCGTGGCTACACCTTC.